The subject of this entry is one T cell receptor beta chain. The CDR3 length is 14 residues. V lost 3 bases and J 2 bases, leaving 11 bases between the germline ends. Germline V gene data show CDR1 as SGHTA and CDR2 as FQGNSA. Method: immunoSEQ multiplex PCR; TCRdb's copy keeps in-frame clones and lacks some. The sample comprises millions of clones, around nine tenths of which are singletons, and under 0.15% rests with the top ten. The data belong to a study of shared clonotypes between healthy human individuals. A CD45RA-negative memory subset and a CD45RA+ naive subset were separated from the CD4+ cells.

Sequences were obtained from naive CD4+ T cells sorted from blood. The subset is: CD45RA+ positively selected. The rearrangement joins TRBV7-2 to TRBJ2-7; TRBD1 might be the D (6 bases). This clonotype was obtained from a man between 18 and 29 years old in good health. CDR3: CASSFKQGPYEQYF. In nucleotides, the CDR3 is TGTGCCAGCAGCTTTAAACAGGGACCCTACGAGCAGTACTTC. The full variable domain, with the rest looked up from reference TRBV7-2 and TRBJ2-7, is GAGVSQSPSNKVTEKGKDVELRCDPISGHTALYWYRQSLGQGLEFLIYFQGNSAPDKSGLPSDRFSAERTGGSVSTLTIQRTQQEDSAVYLCASSFKQGPYEQYFGPGTRLTVT.